The clone carrying this TCR beta chain was observed once. Seattle researchers signed up patients amid active infection and tracked them longitudinally. The data stem from a study of blood T cell repertoires in COVID-19. About the research overall: Some COVID-19 samples were acute and others convalescent; all came from the United States, Italy and Spain. From T cells, B-cell-depleted T cells, or PBMCs came the material, which was cDNA or gDNA.

The V end lost 2 bases, the J end lost 6 bases, and 17 bases lay between the germline ends. In germline, CDR1 is SGHRS, CDR2 YFSETQ. This CDR3 comprises 15 residues. Original processing notes: Estimation of nucleated cell counts relied on the amplification of reference gene primers. TCRdb keeps only in-frame clones here, not all; method: immunoSEQ multiplex PCR. The DNA was the basis for D and trimming; V, J and clone size are from that table. The top ten hold less than 9% of the sample, which has approximately 530,000 clones, roughly 89% seen once. The sequence was collected from a woman aged 50 to 65 with COVID-19, enrolled during active disease. The sample was peripheral blood. The V gene is TRBV5-1, the J gene TRBJ1-2, with D tentatively TRBD1 (5 bases). The CDR3 loop is CASSFLLWQGNGYTF. The DNA of the CDR3 is TGCGCCAGCAGCTTTCTGCTGTGGCAGGGAAATGGCTACACCTTC.